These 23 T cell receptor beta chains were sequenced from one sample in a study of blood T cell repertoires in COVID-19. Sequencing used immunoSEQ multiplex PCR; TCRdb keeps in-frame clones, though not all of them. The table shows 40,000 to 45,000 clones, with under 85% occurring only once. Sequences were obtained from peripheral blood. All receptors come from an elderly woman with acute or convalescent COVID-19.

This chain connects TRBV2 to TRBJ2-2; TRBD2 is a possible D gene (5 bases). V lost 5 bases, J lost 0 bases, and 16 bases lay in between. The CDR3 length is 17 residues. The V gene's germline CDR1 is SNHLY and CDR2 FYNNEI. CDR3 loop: CASSTNEGRSNTGELFF. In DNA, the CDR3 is TGTGCCAGCAGTACAAACGAGGGTAGGTCGAACACCGGGGAGCTGTTTTTT.

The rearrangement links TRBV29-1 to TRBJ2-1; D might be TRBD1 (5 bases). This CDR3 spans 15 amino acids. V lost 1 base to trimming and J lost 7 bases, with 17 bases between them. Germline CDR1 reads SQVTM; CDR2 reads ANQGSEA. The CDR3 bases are TGCAGCGTTGAAGTGTGGCGTGATAAGGGGAATGAGCAGTTCTTC. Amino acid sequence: CSVEVWRDKGNEQFF.

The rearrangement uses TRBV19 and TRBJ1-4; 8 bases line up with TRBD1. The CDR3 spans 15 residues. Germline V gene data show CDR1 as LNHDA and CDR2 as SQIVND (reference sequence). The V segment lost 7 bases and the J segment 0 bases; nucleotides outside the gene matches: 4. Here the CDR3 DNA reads TGTGCCAGTACCCGACAGGGGACAACTAATGAAAAACTGTTTTTT. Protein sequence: CASTRQGTTNEKLFF.

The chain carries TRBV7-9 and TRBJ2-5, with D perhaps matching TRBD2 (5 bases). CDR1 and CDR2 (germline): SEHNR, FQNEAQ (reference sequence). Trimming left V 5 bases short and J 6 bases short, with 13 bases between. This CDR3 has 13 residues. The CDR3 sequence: CASSPQDGKTQYF. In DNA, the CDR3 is TGTGCCAGCAGCCCTCAGGACGGGAAGACCCAGTACTTC.

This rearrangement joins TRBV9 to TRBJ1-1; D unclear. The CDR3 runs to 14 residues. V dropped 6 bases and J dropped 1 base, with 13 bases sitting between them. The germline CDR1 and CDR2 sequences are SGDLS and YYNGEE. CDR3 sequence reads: CASTLGVGNTEAFF. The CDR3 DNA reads TGTGCCAGCACCCTCGGGGTAGGGAACACTGAAGCTTTCTTT.

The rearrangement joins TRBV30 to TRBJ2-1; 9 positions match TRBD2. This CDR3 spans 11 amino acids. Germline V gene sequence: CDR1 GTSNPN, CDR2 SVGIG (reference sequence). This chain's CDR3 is CVGRARGGQFF. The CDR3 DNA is TGTGTAGGTAGAGCGCGGGGGGGGCAGTTCTTC.

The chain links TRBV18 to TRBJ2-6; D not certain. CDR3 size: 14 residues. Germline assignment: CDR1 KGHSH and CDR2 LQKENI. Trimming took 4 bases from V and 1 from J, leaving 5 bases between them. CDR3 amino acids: CASSRESGANVLTF. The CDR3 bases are TGTGCCAGCTCACGAGAGTCTGGGGCCAACGTCCTGACTTTC.

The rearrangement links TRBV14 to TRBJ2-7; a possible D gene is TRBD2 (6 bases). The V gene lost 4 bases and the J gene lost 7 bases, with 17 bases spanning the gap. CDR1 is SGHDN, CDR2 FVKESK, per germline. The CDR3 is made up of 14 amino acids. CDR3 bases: TGTGCCAGCAGCCCGCTCGGGAGCCGAGGGGAGCAGTACTTC. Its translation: CASSPLGSRGEQYF.

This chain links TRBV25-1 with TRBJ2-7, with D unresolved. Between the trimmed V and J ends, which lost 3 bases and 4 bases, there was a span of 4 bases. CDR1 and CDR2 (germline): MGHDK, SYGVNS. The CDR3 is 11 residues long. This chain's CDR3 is CASSDKYEQYF. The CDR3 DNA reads TGTGCCAGCAGTGACAAATACGAGCAGTACTTC.

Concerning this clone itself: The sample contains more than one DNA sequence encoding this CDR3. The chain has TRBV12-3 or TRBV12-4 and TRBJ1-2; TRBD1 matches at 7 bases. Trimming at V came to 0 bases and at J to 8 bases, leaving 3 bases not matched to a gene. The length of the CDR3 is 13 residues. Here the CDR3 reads CASSLAGGRGYTF. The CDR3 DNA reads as TGTGCCAGCAGTTTAGCAGGGGGCAGAGGCTACACCTTC.

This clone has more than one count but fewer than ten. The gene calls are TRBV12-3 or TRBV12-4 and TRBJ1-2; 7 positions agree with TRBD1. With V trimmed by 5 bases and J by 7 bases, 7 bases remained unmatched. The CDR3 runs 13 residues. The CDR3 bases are TGTGCCAGCAGTGAAGGGGGCCCGGGTGGCTACACCTTC. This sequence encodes CASSEGGPGGYTF.

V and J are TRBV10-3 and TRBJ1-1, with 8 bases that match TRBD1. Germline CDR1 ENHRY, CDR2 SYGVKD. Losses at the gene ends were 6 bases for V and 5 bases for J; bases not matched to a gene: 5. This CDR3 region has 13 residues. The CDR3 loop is CAIRDRERTEAFF. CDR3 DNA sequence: TGTGCCATCAGGGACAGGGAGCGGACTGAAGCTTTCTTT.

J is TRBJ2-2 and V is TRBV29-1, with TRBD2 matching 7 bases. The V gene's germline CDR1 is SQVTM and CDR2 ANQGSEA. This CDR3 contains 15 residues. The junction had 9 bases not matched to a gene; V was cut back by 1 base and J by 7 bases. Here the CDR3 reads CSVEGDYFRNGELFF. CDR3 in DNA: TGCAGCGTTGAAGGGGACTACTTTCGGAACGGGGAGCTGTTTTTT.

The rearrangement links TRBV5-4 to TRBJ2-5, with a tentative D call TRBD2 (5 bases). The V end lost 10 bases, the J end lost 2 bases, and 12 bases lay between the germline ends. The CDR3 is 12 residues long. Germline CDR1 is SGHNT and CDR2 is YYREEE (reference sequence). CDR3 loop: CAQSDYQETQYF. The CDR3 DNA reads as TGTGCCCAGAGTGACTATCAAGAGACCCAGTACTTC.

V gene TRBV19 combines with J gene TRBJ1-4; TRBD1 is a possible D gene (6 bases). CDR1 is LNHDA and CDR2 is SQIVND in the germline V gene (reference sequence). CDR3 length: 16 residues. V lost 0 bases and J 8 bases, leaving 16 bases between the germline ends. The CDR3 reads CASSIDGGRGVEKLFF. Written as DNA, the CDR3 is TGTGCCAGTAGTATAGATGGGGGCAGAGGAGTAGAAAAACTGTTTTTT.

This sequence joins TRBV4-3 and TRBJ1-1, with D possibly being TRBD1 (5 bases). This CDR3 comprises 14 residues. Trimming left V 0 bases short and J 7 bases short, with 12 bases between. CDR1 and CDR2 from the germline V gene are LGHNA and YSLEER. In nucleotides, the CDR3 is TGCGCCAGCAGCCAAGATCGGGGGGTAGGTGAAGCTTTCTTT. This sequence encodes CASSQDRGVGEAFF.

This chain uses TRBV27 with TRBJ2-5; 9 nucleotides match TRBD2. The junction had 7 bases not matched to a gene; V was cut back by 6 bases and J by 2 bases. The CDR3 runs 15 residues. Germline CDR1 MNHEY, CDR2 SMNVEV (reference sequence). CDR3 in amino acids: CASRPSGVGQETQYF. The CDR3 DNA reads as TGTGCCAGCAGACCTAGCGGGGTGGGGCAAGAGACCCAGTACTTC.

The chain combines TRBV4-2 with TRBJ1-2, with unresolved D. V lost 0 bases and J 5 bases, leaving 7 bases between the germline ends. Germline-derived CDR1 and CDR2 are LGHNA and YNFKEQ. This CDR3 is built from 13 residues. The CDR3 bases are TGTGCCAGCAGCCAAGAAGGCGGGTATGGCTACACCTTC. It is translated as CASSQEGGYGYTF.

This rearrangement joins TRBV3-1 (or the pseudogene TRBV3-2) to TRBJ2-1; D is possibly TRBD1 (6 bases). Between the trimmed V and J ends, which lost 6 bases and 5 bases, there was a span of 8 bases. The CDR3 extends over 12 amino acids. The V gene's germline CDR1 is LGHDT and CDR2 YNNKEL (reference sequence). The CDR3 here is CASRQGDNEQFF. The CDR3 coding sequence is TGTGCCAGCAGACAGGGAGACAATGAGCAGTTCTTC.

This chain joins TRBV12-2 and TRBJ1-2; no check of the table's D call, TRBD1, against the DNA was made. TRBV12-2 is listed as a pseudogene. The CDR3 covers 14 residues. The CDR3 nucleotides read TGTGCAAGTCGCTTTGGGTCGAGGGGGCCTGGCTACACCTTC. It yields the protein CASRFGSRGPGYTF.

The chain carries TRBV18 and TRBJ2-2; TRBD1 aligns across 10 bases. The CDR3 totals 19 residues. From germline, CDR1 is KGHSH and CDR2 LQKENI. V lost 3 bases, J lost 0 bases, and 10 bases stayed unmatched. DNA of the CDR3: TGTGCCAGCTCACCCGGGAGGGGACAGGGGACAGCGAACACCGGGGAGCTGTTTTTT. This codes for CASSPGRGQGTANTGELFF.

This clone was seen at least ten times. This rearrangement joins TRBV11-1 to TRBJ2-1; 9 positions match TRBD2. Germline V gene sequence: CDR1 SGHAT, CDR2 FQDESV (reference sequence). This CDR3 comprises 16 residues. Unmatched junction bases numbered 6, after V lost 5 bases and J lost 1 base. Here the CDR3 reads CASSPVAGASYNEQFF. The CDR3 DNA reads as TGTGCCAGCAGCCCGGTAGCGGGAGCATCCTACAATGAGCAGTTCTTC.

CDR3 bases: TGTGCCAGCAGTTACTCGACGAAAGTCCGACACCTTAGCTCCTACGAGCAGTACTTC. Its protein is CASSYSTKVRHLSSYEQYF. The chain uses TRBV6-2 or TRBV6-3 and TRBJ2-7; the D is unclear. V was pared by 0 bases and J by 0 bases, with 21 bases between. Germline CDR1 is MNHEY and CDR2 is SVGEGT. This CDR3 is 19 amino acids long.